This section outlines one T cell receptor beta chain sequence together with its context. The antigen is undetermined. Sequenced by immunoSEQ multiplex PCR; TCRdb stores in-frame clones only, minus some. The sample yields some 150,000 clones, approximately 94% seen once. This sample was included in a study of T cell responses to AZD1222 COVID-19 vaccine. The CDR3 contains 16 residues. Trimming pared 3 bases from V and 0 bases from J, leaving 13 bases between. CDR1 and CDR2 (germline): MGHRA, YSYEKL. Study observations and caveats: Dominant at 160-218 and 743-854, vaccine-associated CD4 TCRs also spanned spike. Repertoires were sampled only after the peak T cell response. Seropositive at baseline were only 5 or 6 AZD1222 recipients.

The rearrangement links TRBV4-1 to TRBJ2-3; D possibly uses TRBD1 or TRBD2 (5 bases each). The TCR originated in an adult in good health. Material: peripheral blood, obtained on day 0 of AZD1222 vaccination. The CDR3: CASSHLGTASTDTQYF. In DNA form, the CDR3 reads TGCGCCAGCAGCCACCTAGGGACCGCTAGCACAGATACGCAGTATTTT.